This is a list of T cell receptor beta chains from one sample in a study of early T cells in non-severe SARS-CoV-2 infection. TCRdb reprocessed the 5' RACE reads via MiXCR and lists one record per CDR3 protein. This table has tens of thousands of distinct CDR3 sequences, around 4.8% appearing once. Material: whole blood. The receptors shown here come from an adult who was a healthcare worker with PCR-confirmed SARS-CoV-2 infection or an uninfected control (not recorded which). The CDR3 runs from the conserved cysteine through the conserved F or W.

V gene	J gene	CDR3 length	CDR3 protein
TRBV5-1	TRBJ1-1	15	CASSPLPGLNTEAFF
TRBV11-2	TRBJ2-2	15	CASSLAGVNTGELFF
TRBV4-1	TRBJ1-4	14	CASSQEETREKLFF
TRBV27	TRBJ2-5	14	CASSSVTSGETQYF
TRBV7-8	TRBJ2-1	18	CASKPPLRGQSSYNEQFF
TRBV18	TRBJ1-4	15	CASSPFGEAGEKLFF
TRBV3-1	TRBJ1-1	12	CASSPDTRAAFF
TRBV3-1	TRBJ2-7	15	CASSQEAGVLHEQYF
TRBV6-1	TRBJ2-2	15	CASSQWDSYTGELFF
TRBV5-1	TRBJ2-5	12	CASSLGGQTQYF
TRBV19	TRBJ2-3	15	CASNPSGKDTDTQYF
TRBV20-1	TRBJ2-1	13	CSASPDSTRGGFF
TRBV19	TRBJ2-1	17	CASSIDRGTITYNEQFF
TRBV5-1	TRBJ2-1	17	CASSLGRAVLRRNEQFF
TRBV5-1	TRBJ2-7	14	CASSLEWGFYEQYF
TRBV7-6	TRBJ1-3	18	CASSLAKSGLNSGNTIYF
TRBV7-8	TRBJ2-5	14	CASSRGQQKETQYF
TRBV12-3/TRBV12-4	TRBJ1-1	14	CASRVRGRETEAFF
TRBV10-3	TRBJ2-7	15	CAISRGTVDSYEQYF